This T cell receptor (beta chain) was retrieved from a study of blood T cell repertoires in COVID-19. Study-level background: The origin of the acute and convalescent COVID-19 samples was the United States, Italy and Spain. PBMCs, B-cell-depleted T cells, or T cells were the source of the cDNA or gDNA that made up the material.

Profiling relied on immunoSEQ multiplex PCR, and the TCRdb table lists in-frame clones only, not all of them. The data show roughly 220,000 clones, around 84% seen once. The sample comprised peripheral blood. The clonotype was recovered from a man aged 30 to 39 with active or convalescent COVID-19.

The CDR3 coding sequence is TGTGCCAGCAGTGACAACGGACTAGCGGGAGTTTCATACAATGAGCAGTTCTTC. This sequence encodes CASSDNGLAGVSYNEQFF. V is TRBV6-4 and J is TRBJ2-1; 13 bases fit TRBD2. The CDR3 is 18 amino acids. The germline gives CDR1 MRHNA, CDR2 SNTAGT. Germline trimming cut 2 bases from V and 4 bases from J; bases unmatched to any gene: 8.